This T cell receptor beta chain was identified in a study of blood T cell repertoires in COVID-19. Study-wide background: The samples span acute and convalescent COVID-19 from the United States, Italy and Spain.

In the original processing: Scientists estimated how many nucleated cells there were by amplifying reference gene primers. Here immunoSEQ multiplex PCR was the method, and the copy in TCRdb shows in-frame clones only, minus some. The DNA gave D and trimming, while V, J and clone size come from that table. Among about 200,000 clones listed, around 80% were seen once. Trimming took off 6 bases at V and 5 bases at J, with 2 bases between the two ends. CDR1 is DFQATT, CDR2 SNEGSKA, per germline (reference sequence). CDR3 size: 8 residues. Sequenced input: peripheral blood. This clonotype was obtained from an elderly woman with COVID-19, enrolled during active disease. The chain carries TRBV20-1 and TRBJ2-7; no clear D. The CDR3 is CSANEQYF. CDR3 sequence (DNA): TGCAGTGCCAACGAGCAGTACTTC.